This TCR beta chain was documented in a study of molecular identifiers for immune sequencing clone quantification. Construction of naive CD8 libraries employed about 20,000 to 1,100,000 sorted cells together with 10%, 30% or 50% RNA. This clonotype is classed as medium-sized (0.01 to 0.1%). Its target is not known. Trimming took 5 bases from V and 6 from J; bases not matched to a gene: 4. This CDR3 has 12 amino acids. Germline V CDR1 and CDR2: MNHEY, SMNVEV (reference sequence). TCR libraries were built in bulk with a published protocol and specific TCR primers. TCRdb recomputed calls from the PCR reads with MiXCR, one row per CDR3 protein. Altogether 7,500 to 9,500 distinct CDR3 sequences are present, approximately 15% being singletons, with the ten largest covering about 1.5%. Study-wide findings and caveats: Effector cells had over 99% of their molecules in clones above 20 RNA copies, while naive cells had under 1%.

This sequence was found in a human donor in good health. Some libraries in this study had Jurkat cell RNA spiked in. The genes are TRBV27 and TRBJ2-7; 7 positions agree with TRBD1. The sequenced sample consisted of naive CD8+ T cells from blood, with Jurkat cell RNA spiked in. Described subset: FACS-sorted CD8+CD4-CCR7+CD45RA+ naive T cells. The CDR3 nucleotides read TGTGCCAGCAGTCAACAGGGGCCCGAGCAGTACTTC. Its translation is CASSQQGPEQYF.